A single sample is the source of the 6 T cell receptor beta chains below, sequenced in a study of OX40 agonist ivuxolimab in advanced cancers. Produced via immunoSEQ multiplex PCR; TCRdb's table is partial and in-frame only. The sample holds 65,000 to 100,000 clones, roughly 94% seen once. Here the sequenced sample was CD4+ or CD8+ T cells sorted from blood, taken in a trial of the OX40 agonist ivuxolimab. The receptors shown here come from an adult with an advanced solid tumor such as melanoma, head and neck, liver or kidney cancer.

The chain joins TRBV4-1 to TRBJ2-3; 10 positions match TRBD2. V was pared by 2 bases and J by 2 bases, with 10 bases of the junction left unmatched. The CDR3 consists of 18 residues. Germline V CDR1 and CDR2: MGHRA, YSYEKL. The CDR3 region has the DNA TGCGCCAGCAGCCAAAATCCCATTCTAGCGGGGGTCACAGATACGCAGTATTTT. Protein sequence: CASSQNPILAGVTDTQYF.

The rearrangement links TRBV4-3 to TRBJ2-1, with 10 bases lining up with TRBD2. The germline CDR1 and CDR2 sequences are LGHNA and YSLEER. This CDR3 region has 17 residues. After removal of 3 bases from V and 4 bases from J, the junction contained 9 bases not matched to a gene. The CDR3 spells CASSQDPGTSVYNEQFF. The CDR3 coding sequence is TGCGCCAGCAGCCAGGATCCCGGGACTAGCGTTTACAATGAGCAGTTCTTC.

The chain is built from TRBV27 and TRBJ2-7; weak D call: TRBD2 (5 bases). The germline V gene has CDR1 MNHEY and CDR2 SMNVEV (reference sequence). CDR3 size: 11 residues. Trimming took off 3 bases at V and 5 bases at J, with 5 bases between the two ends. This CDR3 reads CASSFGDEQYF. The CDR3 nucleotides read TGTGCCAGCAGTTTCGGGGACGAGCAGTACTTC.

This clone was observed a single time. The chain couples TRBV4-3 to TRBJ1-2, with D unclear. The length of the CDR3 is 11 residues. The V gene lost 6 bases and the J gene lost 5 bases, with 7 bases spanning the gap. Germline CDR1 LGHNA, CDR2 YSLEER. CDR3 DNA: TGCGCCAGCAGGCAGGATTATGGCTACACCTTC. Amino acids: CASRQDYGYTF.

V and J are TRBV21-1 and TRBJ2-7; the DNA was not used to check the table's D call, TRBD2. TRBV21-1 is a pseudogene. The CDR3 sequence is 12 residues long. CDR3 sequence (DNA): TGTGCCAGCAGCATCTTTGTGAGGGAGCAGTACTTC. Translating it yields CASSIFVREQYF.

The V and J genes are TRBV25-1 and TRBJ2-5; 7 bases match TRBD2. V dropped 6 bases and J dropped 5; count of bases not matched to a gene: 9. The germline gives CDR1 MGHDK, CDR2 SYGVNS. This CDR3 spans 14 amino acids. As DNA, the CDR3 is TGTGCCAGCAGCACCAATTGGGGGGGGGAGACCCAGTACTTC. Amino acid sequence: CASSTNWGGETQYF.